This T cell receptor beta chain was profiled in a study of CD4 T cells in relation to SARS-CoV-2 and coronaviruses (dated by TCRdb to the early 2020s). About the study as a whole: The ViraFEST assay cultured PBMCs with antigen for roughly nine days, then sequenced TCR beta CDR3s to find antigen-specific clonal expansions. The negative reference condition was either a culture with an HIV-1 Nef peptide pool or a culture with no peptide. Patient-derived lymphoblastoid cell lines were used to map the HLA restriction of shared crossreactive spike epitopes. At the level of individual TCR clonotypes, the study measured memory CD4+ T cell crossreactivity between SARS-CoV-2 spike protein and common cold coronavirus spike proteins. The Adaptive Biotechnologies TCR-sequencing kit was used to sequence samples from three pre-COVID donors and the naive versus memory experiments, while other data came from Illumina-based sequencing. A different, Illumina-based TCR-beta assay was used to sequence expansion assays from other donors in the study. Beyond this particular receptor, the publication reports: The study was limited by small numbers of patients and tested TCRs. Pre-pandemic and post-infection samples were not both contributed by any donor, so tracing of the source of pre-existing responses was limited. Significantly weaker SARS-CoV-2-driven expansion was shown by crossreactive clones than by monoreactive clones, consistent with antigenic imprinting. Crossreactivity analysis centred on spike protein, so crossreactivity against other viral proteins was not assessed. In about 60% of donors, memory CD4+ clonotypes turned up that crossrecognized SARS-CoV-2 and at least one common cold coronavirus spike.

On this clone: What antigen it recognizes has not been identified. No per-base quality is available; no much larger clone lies one base away.

Library preparation employed the immunoSEQ multiplex PCR assay. The study's own analysis went as follows. Preprocessing removed nonproductive sequences and CDR3s not starting with C, not ending with F or W, or shorter than 7 amino acids. The MANAFEST web app identified antigen-specific clonotypes based on expansion compared with the reference and other culture wells. A clone was considered positive if significant expansion relative to the reference culture was observed in 2 of 3 replicate wells at an FDR below 0.05. To be called positive, a clone also had to show significant expansion compared with every other tandem well and an odds ratio greater than 5. Pairwise Levenshtein distance, computed with the stringdist R package after three terminal residues were trimmed from each end, was used as the measure of CDR3 homology. The clones in this table, taken by TCRdb from immuneACCESS, are in-frame only. Not every clone is retained; where verified, under half of the shortfall comes from an unresolved V gene, and the cause of the rest is unknown. That table supplies the V and J calls and clone size; D and trimming were determined from the DNA. Across this sample there are about 26,000 clones, with more than 60% seen only once. Of the sample, approximately 18% is held by the ten largest clones.

CD4+ T cells from unexposed donors were collected before the COVID-19 pandemic (2011-2018). The EasySep CD4+ T cell isolation kit was used to isolate CD4+ T cells once the cultures had run for roughly 11 days. As far as cell numbers permitted, CD4+ T cells from unexposed donors were tested for reactivity against SARS-CoV-2 S and N as well as four spike pools from common cold coronaviruses. About 2 million PBMCs per well were cultured in IMDM with approximately 5% human AB serum and 8.5 to 10 IU/ml IL-2. Half of the culture medium was replaced with fresh IL-2-containing medium on days 3 and 7. Each peptide culture condition was generally run in triplicate replicate wells. The leukapheresis product used for the unexposed donors was purchased from a commercial source. PBMCs were isolated from leukapheresis product or whole blood by Ficoll-Paque PLUS gradient centrifugation. PBMCs were either cryopreserved at -140°C or used fresh in the expansion assay. The QIAamp Micro DNA Kit was used to extract genomic DNA from the CD4+ T cells.

Unmatched junction bases come to 9, with V trimmed by 2 bases and J by 9 bases. From the cysteine through the phenylalanine, the CDR3 covers 15 amino acids. The entry retains the CDR3 DNA only, 45 bases that are in frame from base 1. CDR1 and CDR2 were assigned from the germline V gene as MGHRA and YSYEKL. The clonotype was recovered from a human donor in good health. The specimen sequenced was CD4+ T cells from PBMCs, cultured in vitro. Recombination joined TRBV4-1 with TRBJ2-7; 11 central nucleotides agree with TRBD2. The nucleotide sequence is TGCGCCAGCAGCCAAATACTGACTAGCGGGGCGGTGCAGTACTTC. This codes for CASSQILTSGAVQYF.